Reported below is one TCR beta chain. In the original analysis: Amplifying reference gene primers gave estimates of nucleated cell counts. Here immunoSEQ multiplex PCR was the method, and the copy in TCRdb shows in-frame clones only, minus some. V and J calls and clone size follow that table, whereas D and trimming were derived from the DNA. Of 90,000 to 120,000 clones listed, roughly 90% are singletons. This entry belongs to a study of blood T cell repertoires in COVID-19. Study details: Sites in the United States, Italy and Spain provided acute and convalescent COVID-19 samples. PBMCs, B-cell-depleted T cells, or T cells were the source of the cDNA or gDNA that made up the material.

With V trimmed by 8 bases and J by 0 bases, 6 bases remained unmatched. The CDR3 contains 15 residues. Per the germline V gene, CDR1 is MDHEN and CDR2 is SYDVKM. This clonotype was obtained from a man between 35 and 55 years old with active or convalescent COVID-19. Sample: peripheral blood. The V gene is TRBV28, the J gene TRBJ1-4; 7 bases are shared with TRBD1. In DNA form, the CDR3 reads TGTGCCAGCCAGGGGGGCCCAGCAACTAATGAAAAACTGTTTTTT. Its protein is CASQGGPATNEKLFF.